Included here is one TCR beta chain sequence, with context. This sample is part of a study of T cell changes during pregnancy in multiple sclerosis. Germline CDR1 is SGHDN and CDR2 is FVKESK. V was shortened by 4 bases and J by 4 bases, with 10 bases between the two germline ends. The length of the CDR3 is 13 residues. Assay: immunoSEQ multiplex PCR; the TCRdb copy retains only in-frame clones and omits some. The sample contains 35,000 to 45,000 clones, 91% of which appear only once. The sample was CD4+ T cells from peripheral blood mononuclear cells, taken after pregnancy. J is TRBJ1-2 and V is TRBV14; no definite D call. This clonotype was sampled from a female donor in good health, enrolled as a control in a pregnancy study. The chain's CDR3 is CASSPGVSYGYTF. The CDR3, as DNA: TGTGCCAGCAGCCCCGGAGTCAGCTATGGCTACACCTTC.